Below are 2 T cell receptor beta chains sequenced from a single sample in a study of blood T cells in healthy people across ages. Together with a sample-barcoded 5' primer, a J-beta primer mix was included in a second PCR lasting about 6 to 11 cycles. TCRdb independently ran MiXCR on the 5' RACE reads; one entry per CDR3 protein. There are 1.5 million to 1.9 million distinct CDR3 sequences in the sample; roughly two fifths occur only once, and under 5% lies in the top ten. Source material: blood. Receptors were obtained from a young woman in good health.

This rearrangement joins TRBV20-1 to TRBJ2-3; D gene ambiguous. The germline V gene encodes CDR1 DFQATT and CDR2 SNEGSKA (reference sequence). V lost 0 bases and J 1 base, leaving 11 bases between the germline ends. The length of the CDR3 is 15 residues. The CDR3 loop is CSARDPGGRTDTQYF. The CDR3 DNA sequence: TGCAGTGCTAGAGATCCGGGCGGCCGCACAGATACGCAGTATTTT.

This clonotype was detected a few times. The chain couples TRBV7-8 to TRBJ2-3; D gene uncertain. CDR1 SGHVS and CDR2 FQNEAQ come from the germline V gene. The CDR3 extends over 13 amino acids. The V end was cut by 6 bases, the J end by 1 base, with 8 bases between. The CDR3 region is CASRIKGTDTQYF. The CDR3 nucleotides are TGTGCCAGCAGGATAAAGGGCACAGATACGCAGTATTTT. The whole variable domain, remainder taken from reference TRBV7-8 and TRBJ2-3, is GAGVSQSPRYKVAKRGQDVALRCDPISGHVSLFWYQQALGQGPEFLTYFQNEAQLDKSGLPSDRFFAERPEGSVSTLKIQRTQQEDSAVYLCASRIKGTDTQYFGPGTRLTVL.